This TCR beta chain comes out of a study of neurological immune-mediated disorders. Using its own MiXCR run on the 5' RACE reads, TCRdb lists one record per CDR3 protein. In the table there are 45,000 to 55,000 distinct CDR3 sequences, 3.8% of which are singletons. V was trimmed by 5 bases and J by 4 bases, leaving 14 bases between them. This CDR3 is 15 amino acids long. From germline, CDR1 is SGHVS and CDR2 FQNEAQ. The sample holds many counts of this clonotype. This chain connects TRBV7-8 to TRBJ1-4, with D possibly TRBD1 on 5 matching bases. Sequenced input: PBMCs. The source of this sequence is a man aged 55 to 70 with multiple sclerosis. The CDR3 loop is CASSKRAGINEKLFF. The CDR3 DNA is TGTGCCAGCAGCAAAAGGGCAGGGATTAATGAAAAACTGTTTTTT.